This passage covers 18 T cell receptor beta chains from one sample sequenced in a study of cytomegalovirus exposure and HLA in healthy donors. Sequencing used immunoSEQ multiplex PCR; TCRdb keeps in-frame clones, though not all of them. The table shows about 130,000 clones, with about 94% occurring only once. Sequenced: PBMCs. These receptors were taken from a young man in good health and CMV-seropositive.

V usage is TRBV28 and J usage is TRBJ2-7; 10 nucleotides match TRBD1. From germline, CDR1 is MDHEN and CDR2 SYDVKM. This CDR3 region has 15 residues. V lost 5 bases, J lost 4 bases, and 8 bases stayed unmatched. Written as DNA, the CDR3 is TGTGCCAGCAGTACACGACAGGGGGCTTTTTACGAGCAGTACTTC. Encoded protein: CASSTRQGAFYEQYF.

As for this clone: The junction departs from germline at one end; a sequencing error may be responsible. The chain joins TRBV5-8 to TRBJ1-5, with 8 nucleotides matching TRBD1. Per germline, CDR1 SGHTS and CDR2 YDEGEE. There are 15 residues in the CDR3. CDR3 coding DNA: TGTGCCAGCAGTTTGGGACAGGTTAGCAATCAGCCCCAGCATTTT. It encodes CASSLGQVSNQPQHF.

The CDR3 coding sequence is TGTGCCAGCAGCCGGACCTTAGCGGGAGACGGGGAGCAGTACTTC. It encodes CASSRTLAGDGEQYF. The chain links TRBV11-2 to TRBJ2-7, with 9 bases lining up with TRBD2. Germline CDR1 SGHAT, CDR2 FQNNGV. The CDR3 spans 15 residues. With V trimmed by 5 bases and J by 7 bases, 12 bases remained unmatched.

This rearrangement joins TRBV2 to TRBJ1-1; maybe TRBD1 (5 bases). In germline, CDR1 is SNHLY, CDR2 FYNNEI. Trimming took off 8 bases at V and 8 bases at J, with 15 bases between the two ends. This CDR3 comprises 12 residues. The CDR3 DNA sequence: TGTGCCAGCGCTAGTCAGGGCTTGGAAGCTTTCTTT. Amino acids: CASASQGLEAFF.

The V gene is TRBV9, the J gene TRBJ1-2; unclear D gene. This CDR3 spans 13 amino acids. Trimming cost V 5 bases and J 3 bases, with 11 bases left between them. Germline CDR1 and CDR2: SGDLS and YYNGEE. CDR3 coding DNA: TGTGCCAGCAGTGGTGACACTTACTATGGCTACACCTTC. The encoded protein is CASSGDTYYGYTF.

The chain is built from TRBV7-9 and TRBJ1-2; 12 bases map to TRBD1. CDR3 size: 13 residues. Unmatched junction bases numbered 5, after V lost 7 bases and J lost 8 bases. Germline lookup yields CDR1 SEHNR and CDR2 FQNEAQ (reference sequence). The CDR3 DNA reads TGTGCCAGCACGGGACAGGGGGCGTTCGGCTACACCTTC. Its translation: CASTGQGAFGYTF.

V usage is TRBV28 and J usage is TRBJ2-3; 9 bases line up with TRBD2. CDR3 length: 15 residues. The ends lost 8 bases at V and 4 bases at J; junction bases unmatched: 10. Per germline, CDR1 MDHEN and CDR2 SYDVKM. The CDR3 is CASCYSGSCADTQYF. CDR3 in DNA: TGTGCCAGCTGCTATAGCGGGAGTTGTGCAGATACGCAGTATTTT.

The V and J genes are TRBV6-6 and TRBJ2-7; no clear D. Germline-derived CDR1 and CDR2 are MNHNY and SVGAGI (reference sequence). The CDR3 runs to 14 residues. Trimming cost V 4 bases and J 2 bases, with 12 bases left between them. The CDR3 spells CASSLRPSPYEQYF. In nucleotides, the CDR3 is TGTGCCAGCAGTTTGCGGCCTTCCCCCTACGAGCAGTACTTC.

This chain connects TRBV9 to TRBJ2-2; weak D call: TRBD1 (5 bases). This CDR3 has 14 residues. Germline loops: CDR1 SGDLS, CDR2 YYNGEE. V shed 4 bases and J shed 4 bases, with 11 bases lying between them. CDR3 DNA: TGTGCCAGCAGCCTTACAGGATTCACCGGGGAGCTGTTTTTT. This codes for CASSLTGFTGELFF.

The J gene is TRBJ1-2, the V gene TRBV30, with a weak D call TRBD1 (6 bases). CDR3 size: 14 residues. The germline CDR1 and CDR2 sequences are GTSNPN and SVGIG (reference sequence). V lost 5 bases, J lost 5 bases, and 18 bases lay in between. In DNA, the CDR3 is TGTGCCTGGCCCCCCTTCGGAAGGGGGTATGGCTACACCTTC. Its translation is CAWPPFGRGYGYTF.

V gene TRBV7-3 combines with J gene TRBJ1-6; 8 nucleotides match TRBD1. Germline trimming cut 5 bases from V and 12 bases from J; bases unmatched to any gene: 3. The CDR3 loop spans 12 amino acids. The germline V gene encodes CDR1 SGHTA and CDR2 FQGTGA. The CDR3 protein is CASSRTGGPLHF. The CDR3 nucleotides read TGTGCCAGCAGCCGTACAGGGGGACCCCTCCACTTT.

This clone came up once. The CDR3 region has the DNA TGTGCCAGCAGACGAGATAGGGGCACCGGGGAGCTGTTTTTT. The encoded protein is CASRRDRGTGELFF. V and J are TRBV6-5 and TRBJ2-2; possibly TRBD1 for D (5 bases). This CDR3 is 14 amino acids long. V lost 6 bases and J lost 4, with 12 bases in between. Per germline, CDR1 MNHEY and CDR2 SVGAGI.

The J gene is TRBJ1-3, the V gene TRBV5-6; D remains ambiguous. CDR3 size: 17 residues. Between the trimmed V and J ends, which lost 1 base and 2 bases, there was a span of 16 bases. Germline CDR1 SGHDT, CDR2 YYEEEE. The CDR3 DNA sequence: TGTGCCAGCAGCTTGTTGTGGCTCCTAGATACTGGAAACACCATATATTTT. As protein: CASSLLWLLDTGNTIYF. Drawing the rest from reference TRBV5-6 and TRBJ1-3, the complete variable domain is DAGVTQSPTHLIKTRGQQVTLRCSPKSGHDTVSWYQQALGQGPQFIFQYYEEEERQRGNFPDRFSGHQFPNYSSELNVNALLLGDSALYLCASSLLWLLDTGNTIYFGEGSWLTVV.

V is TRBV2 and J is TRBJ1-6, with a possible D match to TRBD1 (6 bases). Germline CDR1 SNHLY, CDR2 FYNNEI. V was trimmed by 5 bases and J by 7 bases, leaving 15 bases between them. The CDR3 is 15 amino acids. The CDR3 DNA sequence: TGTGCCAGCAGTCAGGCACCGGGGGGCAATTCACCCCTCCACTTT. Its translation is CASSQAPGGNSPLHF.

The V and J genes are TRBV11-3 and TRBJ2-1; 10 positions match TRBD1. Losses at the gene ends were 5 bases for V and 3 bases for J; bases not matched to a gene: 7. The CDR3 loop spans 16 amino acids. Germline V gives CDR1 SGHNT, CDR2 YENEEA. The CDR3: CASSPDRDRGYNEQFF. DNA of the CDR3: TGTGCCAGCAGCCCCGACCGGGACAGGGGCTACAATGAGCAGTTCTTC.

The V and J genes are TRBV2 and TRBJ2-2, with 7 bases that match TRBD1. Per germline, CDR1 SNHLY and CDR2 FYNNEI. After removal of 4 bases from V and 1 base from J, the junction contained 6 bases not matched to a gene. The CDR3 runs to 16 residues. The CDR3 DNA sequence: TGTGCCAGCAGTGTGGAAGGACAGGAGAACACCGGGGAGCTGTTTTTT. Its translation is CASSVEGQENTGELFF.

This rearrangement joins TRBV28 to TRBJ2-3, with 9 positions matching TRBD2. The CDR3 has 18 amino acids. Per the germline V gene, CDR1 is MDHEN and CDR2 is SYDVKM. With V trimmed by 6 bases and J by 0 bases, 13 bases remained unmatched. The CDR3 sequence is CASSTTRPSGTSTDTQYF. CDR3 bases: TGTGCCAGCAGCACTACCCGGCCTAGCGGGACAAGCACAGATACGCAGTATTTT.

The rearrangement joins TRBV7-9 to TRBJ2-3, with D maybe TRBD2 (9 bases). Germline CDR1 SEHNR, CDR2 FQNEAQ (reference sequence). V lost 5 bases, J lost 6 bases, and 21 bases lay in between. This CDR3 is 16 amino acids long. CDR3 in DNA: TGTGCCAGCAGCCCCCCTAGCGGGACAGGTATCGATACGCAGTATTTT. Translated, it gives CASSPPSGTGIDTQYF. Variable domain in full (rest from reference TRBV7-9 and TRBJ2-3): DTGVSQNPRHKITKRGQNVTFRCDPISEHNRLYWYRQTLGQGPEFLTYFQNEAQLEKSRLLSDRFSAERPKGSFSTLEIQRTEQGDSAMYLCASSPPSGTGIDTQYFGPGTRLTVL.